This entry describes one T cell receptor (beta chain). The sample comes from a study of blood T cell repertoires in COVID-19. After removal of 5 bases from V and 9 bases from J, the junction contained 12 bases not matched to a gene. This CDR3 is built from 15 residues. Germline CDR1 is LNHDA and CDR2 is SQIVND (reference sequence). Assay used: immunoSEQ multiplex PCR; TCRdb lists only in-frame clones, some missing. This sample carries about 250,000 clones, roughly nine tenths of them seen once, and the ten largest clones take 3%. The source is a man between 18 and 29 years old with active or convalescent COVID-19. V and J are TRBV19 and TRBJ1-2, with 10 positions matching TRBD1. Sequencing was performed on peripheral blood. The CDR3 DNA is TGTGCCAGTAGTTTCACTGGACAGGGGGATAGGAGCTACACCTTC. This codes for CASSFTGQGDRSYTF.